The clone carrying this T cell receptor (beta chain) was counted a few times. This entry belongs to a study of blood T cell repertoires in COVID-19. Overall study context: Collection of acute and convalescent COVID-19 samples took place in the United States, Italy and Spain. The cDNA or gDNA used as material had been derived from T cells, B-cell-depleted T cells, or PBMCs.

As processed by the authors: Amplification of reference gene primers was used by the study to estimate nucleated cell counts. The table came from immunoSEQ multiplex PCR; TCRdb's copy has only in-frame clones and leaves some out. That table gives V, J and clone size, and the DNA gave D and trimming. The sample has approximately 210,000 clones; 83% are singletons. The CDR3 is 16 amino acids. The germline V and J ends were trimmed by 1 base and 5 bases, with 14 bases remaining between them. Germline assignment: CDR1 MGHRA and CDR2 YSYEKL. The clonotype was recovered from a woman between 40 and 55 years old with active or convalescent COVID-19. The sample comprised peripheral blood. J is TRBJ2-2 and V is TRBV4-1, with a weak D call TRBD2 (6 bases). As DNA, the CDR3 is TGCGCCAGCAGCCAAGTTTCTGCGGGAATGACCGGGGAGCTGTTTTTT. Residues: CASSQVSAGMTGELFF.